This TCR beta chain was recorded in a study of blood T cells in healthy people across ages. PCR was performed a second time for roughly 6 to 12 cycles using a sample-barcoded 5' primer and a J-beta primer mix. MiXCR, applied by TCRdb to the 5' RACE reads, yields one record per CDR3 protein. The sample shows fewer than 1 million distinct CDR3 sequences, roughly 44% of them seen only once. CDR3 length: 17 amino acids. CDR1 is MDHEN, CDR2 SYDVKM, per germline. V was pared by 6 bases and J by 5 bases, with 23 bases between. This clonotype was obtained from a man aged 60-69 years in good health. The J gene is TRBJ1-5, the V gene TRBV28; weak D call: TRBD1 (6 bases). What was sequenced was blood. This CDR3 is CASSRTTGFKPDQPQHF. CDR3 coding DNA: TGTGCCAGCAGCCGAACGACAGGTTTTAAACCCGATCAGCCCCAGCATTTT.